The 3 T cell receptor beta chains in this list originate from one sample, sequenced in a study of post-analysis software for immune sequencing data. Findings and caveats of the study: In patients, TRBV5-6, TRBV5-1 and TRBV20-1 belonged to five or six TRBV segments found more frequently than in controls.

These receptors have no known antigen. Unique molecular identifiers featured in each of the TCR beta cDNA libraries. TCRdb re-called the PCR reads with MiXCR, one entry per CDR3 protein. The table lists roughly 650,000 distinct CDR3 sequences, 59% of them singletons. What was sequenced was blood. These receptors were taken from a girl aged 2 to 10 with multiple sclerosis.

A few counts support this clonotype. V is TRBV7-2 and J is TRBJ2-5; the D is unclear. The V and J ends lost 5 bases and 2 bases respectively, with 12 bases between them. Germline-derived CDR1 and CDR2 are SGHTA and FQGNSA. There are 14 residues in the CDR3. The CDR3 spells CASSQTRRQETQYF. For the CDR3, the DNA is TGTGCCAGCAGCCAGACTCGCCGGCAAGAGACCCAGTACTTC.

DNA for the CDR3: TGTGCCAGCAGTGAAGTGACAGCCCCCTCGGGGGCCCAGTACTTC. Translation: CASSEVTAPSGAQYF. The chain couples TRBV6-1 to TRBJ2-5; D may be TRBD2 (6 bases). CDR3 length: 15 amino acids. Trimming stripped 1 base from V and 9 bases from J, with 18 bases between. The germline V gene has CDR1 MNHNS and CDR2 SASEGT.

This clonotype was detected a few times. This sequence joins TRBV7-2 and TRBJ1-2; no reliable D call. This CDR3 has 12 residues. Germline loops: CDR1 SGHTA, CDR2 FQGNSA. Trimming took 7 bases from V and 0 from J, leaving 6 bases between them. The CDR3 coding sequence is TGTGCCAGCACAGCGACTAACTATGGCTACACCTTC. Encoded protein: CASTATNYGYTF.